This TCR beta chain was obtained from a study of vaccination and CD4 T cells after COVID-19. The CDR3 runs to 14 residues. CDR1 MGHRA and CDR2 YSYEKL come from the germline V gene. V was cut by 1 base and J by 1 base, with 7 bases left in between. A word on this clonotype: Its antigen is unknown.

CD4+ T cells that had been cultured provided DNA sequenced with the Oncomine TCR Beta short-read assay. A single record per CDR3 protein comes from TCRdb applying MiXCR to the PCR reads. The sample records 20,000 to 25,000 distinct CDR3 sequences, roughly half being singletons. The treatment was: roughly nine-day PBMC culture with coronavirus spike peptide pools or control peptides (ViraFEST assay). The TCR sequence derives from a human donor who had recovered from COVID-19. This chain joins TRBV4-1 and TRBJ1-1; D is unresolved. Sequenced sample: CD4+ T cells from blood, cultured in vitro. The CDR3: CASSQGRWNTEAFF. CDR3 DNA: TGCGCCAGCAGCCAAGGGAGATGGAACACTGAAGCTTTCTTT.